This T cell receptor beta chain was captured by sequencing in a study of T-cell reconstitution after alpha-beta-depleted transplantation in children (dated by TCRdb to between 2015 and 2016). About the full investigation: Using TCR repertoire profiling, the study followed T-cell immune reconstitution in a quantitative way in children after TCRalphabeta/CD19-depleted allogeneic hematopoietic cell transplantation. The paper's findings and limits, for the study overall: Hyperexpanded clone frequencies declined over subsequent months; after one year, T-cell counts and TCRbeta diversity were mostly attributed to newly produced T cells. The apparently early recovery of alphabetaT-cell counts about two months after transplant reportedly depended on only several hundred rapidly expanded clones that came from non-depleted graft cells. In some patients, the high TCRbeta diversity seen at day 60 was put down to recipient T cells and intrathymic progenitors that had survived conditioning.

The library was produced with PCR. Data came from an Illumina HiSeq 2500. TCR library preparation used molecular barcoding, with unique molecular identifiers applied to normalize quantification of the TCRbeta repertoire. Through fastp at Q25 and MiXCR, TCRdb rebuilt clones from the public reads, retaining in-frame beta chains. Records with the same CDR3 protein are collapsed into one entry carrying the most frequent genes and DNA. In this sample the table shows under 850,000 distinct CDR3 sequences, 13% of which occur a single time. Jointly, the top ten make up 0.79% of the sample. With respect to this clonotype: The antigen it recognizes is unknown. Base qualities are not at hand, and no much larger clone is one base apart.

The treatment or condition label of this sample denotes: allogeneic hematopoietic cell transplantation with graft depleted of TCRalphabeta T cells and CD19 B cells. Transplant recipients were children who received TCRalphabeta/CD19-depleted allogeneic hematopoietic cell grafts. V lost 5 bases and J lost 0 bases; the stretch between them is 17 bases long. Reading the germline V gene (reference sequence) gives CDR1 PRHDT and CDR2 FYEKMQ. The CDR3 goes from the cysteine to the phenylalanine over 17 residues. The retained sequence is limited to the CDR3, 51 bases, with the frame set at the first base. Recombination joined TRBV13 with TRBJ2-1; a weak D assignment points to TRBD2 (6 bases agree). The sequence derives from a girl between 2 and 10 years old with congenital amegakaryocytic thrombocytopenia, due to receive a stem cell transplant. The sample here was PBMCs, taken before TCRalphabeta/CD19-depleted stem cell transplant. Read as DNA, the sequence is TGTGCCAGCAGCGCACTCCCCGCCGGGAGCTCCTACAATGAGCAGTTCTTC. Translated, it reads CASSALPAGSSYNEQFF.